This TCR beta chain originates from a study of T cell responses to AZD1222 COVID-19 vaccine. Study observations and caveats: No day 14 peak samples; only post-peak repertoires were characterized. Donors were largely white British and mainly female; clonal diversity was possibly underestimated. Baseline testing showed seropositivity in only a handful of AZD1222 recipients.

Germline V gives CDR1 MDHEN, CDR2 SYDVKM. Trimming took 5 bases from V and 7 from J; bases not matched to a gene: 7. The CDR3 runs to 13 residues. With respect to this clone: Its antigen is unknown.

Libraries were prepared by immunoSEQ multiplex PCR; TCRdb keeps only in-frame clonotypes and omits some of them. This sample carries fewer than 140,000 clones, 85% to 90% of them seen once, and the ten largest clones take approximately 5.4%. The chain is built from TRBV28 and TRBJ1-2, with 7 positions matching TRBD1. The TCR sequence derives from an adult in good health. The source material was peripheral blood, sampled on day 0 of AZD1222 vaccination. The CDR3 sequence is CASSLTGFGGYTF. In DNA form, the CDR3 reads TGTGCCAGCAGTCTGACAGGGTTCGGTGGCTACACCTTC.